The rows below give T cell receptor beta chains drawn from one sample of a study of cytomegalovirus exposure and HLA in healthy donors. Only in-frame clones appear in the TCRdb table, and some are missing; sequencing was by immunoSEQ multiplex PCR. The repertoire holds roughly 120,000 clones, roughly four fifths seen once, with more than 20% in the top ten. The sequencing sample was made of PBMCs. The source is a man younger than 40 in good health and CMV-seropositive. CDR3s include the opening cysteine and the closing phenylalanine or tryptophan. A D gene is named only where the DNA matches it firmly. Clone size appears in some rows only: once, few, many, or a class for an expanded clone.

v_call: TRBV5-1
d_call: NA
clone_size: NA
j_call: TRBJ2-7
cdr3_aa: CASSLSTDGGKYF
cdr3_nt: TGCGCCAGCAGCTTAAGCACCGACGGAGGGAAGTACTTC

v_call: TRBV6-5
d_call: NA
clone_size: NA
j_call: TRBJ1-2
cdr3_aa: CASSWSLAFNYGYTF
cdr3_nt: TGTGCCAGCAGTTGGTCCCTGGCATTTAACTATGGCTACACCTTC

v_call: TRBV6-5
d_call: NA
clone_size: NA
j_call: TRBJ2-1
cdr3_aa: CASSYSGDYNEQFF
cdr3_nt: TGTGCCAGCAGTTACTCCGGTGACTACAATGAGCAGTTCTTC

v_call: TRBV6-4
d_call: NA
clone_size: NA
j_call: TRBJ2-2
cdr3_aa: CASSQNSVNTGELFF
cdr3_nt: TGTGCCAGCAGTCAAAATAGCGTAAACACCGGGGAGCTGTTTTTT

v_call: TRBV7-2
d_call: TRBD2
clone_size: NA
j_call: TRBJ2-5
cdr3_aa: CASSFSGGNQETQYF
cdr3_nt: TGTGCCAGCAGCTTCAGCGGGGGTAACCAAGAGACCCAGTACTTC

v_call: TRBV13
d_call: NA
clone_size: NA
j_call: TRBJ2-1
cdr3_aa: CASSLRQAGADQFF
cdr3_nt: TGTGCCAGCAGCTTACGACAGGCCGGCGCCGATCAGTTCTTC

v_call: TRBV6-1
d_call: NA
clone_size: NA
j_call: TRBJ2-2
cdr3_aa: CASARVRESGELFF
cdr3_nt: TGTGCCAGCGCGAGGGTGAGGGAGTCCGGGGAGCTGTTTTTT

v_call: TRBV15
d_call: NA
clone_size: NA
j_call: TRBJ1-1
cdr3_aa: CATSRDARAIAFF
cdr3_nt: TGTGCCACCAGCAGAGATGCCAGGGCCATAGCTTTCTTT

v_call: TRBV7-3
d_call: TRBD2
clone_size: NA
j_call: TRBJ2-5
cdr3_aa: CASSPGLAGGIGETQYF
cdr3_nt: TGTGCCAGCAGCCCGGGACTAGCGGGGGGGATTGGGGAGACCCAGTACTTC

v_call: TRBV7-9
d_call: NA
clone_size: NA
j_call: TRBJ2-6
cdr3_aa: CSSSLGGPRANVLTF
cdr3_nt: TGTTCCAGCAGCTTAGGAGGGCCGCGAGCCAACGTCCTGACTTTC

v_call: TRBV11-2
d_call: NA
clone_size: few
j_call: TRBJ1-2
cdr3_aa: CASSLGGGYTF
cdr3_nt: TGTGCCAGCAGCTTAGGGGGCGGCTACACCTTC

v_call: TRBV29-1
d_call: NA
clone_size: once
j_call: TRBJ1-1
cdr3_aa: CSFLDRLNTEAFF
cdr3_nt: TGCAGCTTCCTGGACAGACTGAACACTGAAGCTTTCTTT

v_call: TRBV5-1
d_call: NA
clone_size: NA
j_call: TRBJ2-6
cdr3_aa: CASSLPVYSGSGANVLTF
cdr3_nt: TGCGCCAGCAGCTTACCCGTATACTCCGGCTCTGGGGCCAACGTCCTGACTTTC

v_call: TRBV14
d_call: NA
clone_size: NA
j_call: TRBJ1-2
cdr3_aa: CASSPFGAGGYTF
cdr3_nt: TGTGCCAGCAGCCCCTTTGGGGCGGGGGGCTACACCTTC

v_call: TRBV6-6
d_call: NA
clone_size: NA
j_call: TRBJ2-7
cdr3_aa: CASSDSPYEQYF
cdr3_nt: TGTGCCAGCAGTGACAGCCCCTACGAGCAGTACTTC

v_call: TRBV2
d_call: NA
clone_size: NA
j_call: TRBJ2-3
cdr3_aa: CASSLQGREDTQYF
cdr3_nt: TGTGCCAGCAGTTTACAGGGGCGGGAAGATACGCAGTATTTT

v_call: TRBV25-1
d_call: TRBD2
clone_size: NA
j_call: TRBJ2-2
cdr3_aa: CASSPRLAGESGELFF
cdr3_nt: TGTGCCAGCAGTCCCAGACTAGCGGGAGAGTCGGGGGAGCTGTTTTTT

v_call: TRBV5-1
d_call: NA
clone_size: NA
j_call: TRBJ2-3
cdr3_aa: CASSLTFGGTDTQYF
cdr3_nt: TGCGCCAGCAGCTTGACTTTTGGGGGGACAGATACGCAGTATTTT

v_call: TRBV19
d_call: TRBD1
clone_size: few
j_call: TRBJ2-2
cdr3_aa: CASRDREVNTGELFF
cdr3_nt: TGTGCCAGTAGGGACAGGGAGGTTAATACCGGGGAGCTGTTTTTT

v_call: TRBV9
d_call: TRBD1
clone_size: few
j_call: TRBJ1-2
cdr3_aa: CASSAQPGQGARSYGYTF
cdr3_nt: TGTGCCAGCAGCGCGCAACCGGGACAGGGGGCGCGGAGCTATGGCTACACCTTC

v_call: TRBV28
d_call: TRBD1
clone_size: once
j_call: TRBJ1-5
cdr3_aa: CASSMGTGYNQPQHF
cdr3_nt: TGTGCCAGCAGTATGGGGACAGGCTACAATCAGCCCCAGCATTTT

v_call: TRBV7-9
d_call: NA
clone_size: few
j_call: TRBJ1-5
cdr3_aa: CASSLLQGEPQHF
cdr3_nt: TGTGCCAGCAGCTTATTGCAAGGAGAGCCCCAGCATTTT

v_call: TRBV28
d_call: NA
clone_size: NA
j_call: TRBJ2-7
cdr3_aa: CASRWRSEQYF
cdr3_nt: TGTGCCAGCAGGTGGCGGAGCGAGCAGTACTTC

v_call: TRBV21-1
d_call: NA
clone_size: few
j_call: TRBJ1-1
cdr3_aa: CASSKDDTTHEAFF
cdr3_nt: TGTGCCAGCAGCAAAGATGACACGACCCATGAAGCTTTCTTT

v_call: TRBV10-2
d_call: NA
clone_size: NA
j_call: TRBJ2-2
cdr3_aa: CASSETGTSYTGELFF
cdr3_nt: TGCGCCAGCAGTGAGACCGGGACAAGCTACACCGGGGAGCTGTTTTTT